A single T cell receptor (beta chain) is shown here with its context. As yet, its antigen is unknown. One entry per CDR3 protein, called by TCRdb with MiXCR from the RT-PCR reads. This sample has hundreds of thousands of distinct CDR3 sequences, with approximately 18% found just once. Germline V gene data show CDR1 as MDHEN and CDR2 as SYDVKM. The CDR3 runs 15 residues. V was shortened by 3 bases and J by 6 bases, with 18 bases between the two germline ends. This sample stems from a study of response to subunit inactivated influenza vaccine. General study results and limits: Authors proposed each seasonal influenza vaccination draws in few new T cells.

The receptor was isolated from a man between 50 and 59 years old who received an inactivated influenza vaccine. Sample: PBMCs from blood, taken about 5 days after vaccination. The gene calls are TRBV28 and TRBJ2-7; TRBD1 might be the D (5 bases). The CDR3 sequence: CASSFGIGGAGEQYF. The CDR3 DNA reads TGTGCCAGCAGTTTCGGAATAGGTGGGGCTGGCGAGCAGTACTTC.